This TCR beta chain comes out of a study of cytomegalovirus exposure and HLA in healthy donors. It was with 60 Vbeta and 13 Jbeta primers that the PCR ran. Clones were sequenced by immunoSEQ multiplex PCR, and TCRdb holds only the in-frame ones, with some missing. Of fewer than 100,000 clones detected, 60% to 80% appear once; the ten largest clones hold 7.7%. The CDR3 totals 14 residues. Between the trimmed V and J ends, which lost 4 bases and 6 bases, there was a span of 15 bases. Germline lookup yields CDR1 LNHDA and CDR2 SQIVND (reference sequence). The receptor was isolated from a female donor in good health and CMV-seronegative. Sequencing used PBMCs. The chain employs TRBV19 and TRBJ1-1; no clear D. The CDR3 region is CASSRDTIQAEAFF. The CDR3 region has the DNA TGTGCCAGTAGTAGAGACACTATTCAAGCTGAAGCTTTCTTT.